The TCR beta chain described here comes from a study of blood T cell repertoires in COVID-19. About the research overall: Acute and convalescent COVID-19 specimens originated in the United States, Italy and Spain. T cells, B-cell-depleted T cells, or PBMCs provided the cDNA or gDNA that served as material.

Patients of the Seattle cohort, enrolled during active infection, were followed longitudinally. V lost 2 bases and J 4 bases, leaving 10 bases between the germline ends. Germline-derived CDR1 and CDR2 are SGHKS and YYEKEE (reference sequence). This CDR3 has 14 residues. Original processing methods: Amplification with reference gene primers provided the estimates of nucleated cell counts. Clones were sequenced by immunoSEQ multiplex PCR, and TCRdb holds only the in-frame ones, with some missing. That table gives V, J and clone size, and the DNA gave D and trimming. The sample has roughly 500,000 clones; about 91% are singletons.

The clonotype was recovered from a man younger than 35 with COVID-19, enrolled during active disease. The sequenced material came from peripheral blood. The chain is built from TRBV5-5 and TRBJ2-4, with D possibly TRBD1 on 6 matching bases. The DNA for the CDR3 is TGTGCCAGCAGCTTAACAGGGAGAAAAAACATTCAGTACTTC. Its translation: CASSLTGRKNIQYF.